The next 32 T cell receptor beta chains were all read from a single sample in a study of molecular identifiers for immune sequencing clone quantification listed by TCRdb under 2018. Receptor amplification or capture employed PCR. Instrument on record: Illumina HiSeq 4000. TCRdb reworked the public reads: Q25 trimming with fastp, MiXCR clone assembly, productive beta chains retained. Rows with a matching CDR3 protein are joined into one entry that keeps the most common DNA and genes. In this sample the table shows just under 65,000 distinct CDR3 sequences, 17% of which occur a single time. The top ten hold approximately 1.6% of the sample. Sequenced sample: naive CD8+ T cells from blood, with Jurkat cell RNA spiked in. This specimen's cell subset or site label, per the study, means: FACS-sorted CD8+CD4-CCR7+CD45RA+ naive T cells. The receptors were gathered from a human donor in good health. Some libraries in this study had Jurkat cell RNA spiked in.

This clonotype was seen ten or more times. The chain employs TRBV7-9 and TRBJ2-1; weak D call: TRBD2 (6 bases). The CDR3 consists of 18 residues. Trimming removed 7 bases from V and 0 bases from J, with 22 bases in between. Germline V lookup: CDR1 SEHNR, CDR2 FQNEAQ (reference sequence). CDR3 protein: CASIAQLANSVSYNEQFF. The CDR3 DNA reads TGTGCCAGCATCGCCCAGCTAGCGAACTCTGTCTCCTACAATGAGCAGTTCTTC.

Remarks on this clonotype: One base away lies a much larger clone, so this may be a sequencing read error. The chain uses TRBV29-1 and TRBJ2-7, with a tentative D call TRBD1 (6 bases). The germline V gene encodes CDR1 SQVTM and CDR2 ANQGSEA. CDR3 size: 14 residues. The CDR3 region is CSVAEGVSSYEPYF. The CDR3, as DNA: TGCAGCGTTGCAGAGGGGGTAAGCTCCTACGAGCCGTACTTC.

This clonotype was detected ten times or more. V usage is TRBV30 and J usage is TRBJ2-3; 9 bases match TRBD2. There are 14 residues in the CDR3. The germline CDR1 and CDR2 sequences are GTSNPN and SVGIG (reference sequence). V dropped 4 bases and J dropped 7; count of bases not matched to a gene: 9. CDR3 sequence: CAWTSGISGNTQYF. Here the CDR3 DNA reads TGTGCCTGGACTAGCGGGATTTCTGGGAATACGCAGTATTTT.

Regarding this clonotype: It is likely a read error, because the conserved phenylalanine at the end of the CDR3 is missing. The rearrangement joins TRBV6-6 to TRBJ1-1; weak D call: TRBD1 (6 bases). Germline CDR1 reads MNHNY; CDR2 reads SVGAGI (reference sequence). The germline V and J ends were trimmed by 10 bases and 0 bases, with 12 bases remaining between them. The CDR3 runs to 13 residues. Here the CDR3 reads CATRGVMNTEAFS. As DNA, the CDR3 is TGTGCCACCAGGGGAGTCATGAACACTGAAGCTTTCTCT.

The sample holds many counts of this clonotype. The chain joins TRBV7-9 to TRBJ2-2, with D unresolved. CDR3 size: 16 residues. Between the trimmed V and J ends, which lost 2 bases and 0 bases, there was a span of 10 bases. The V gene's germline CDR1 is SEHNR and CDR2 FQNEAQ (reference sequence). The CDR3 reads CASSLRLPSNTGELFF. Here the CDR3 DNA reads TGTGCCAGCAGCTTAAGACTTCCGTCGAACACCGGGGAGCTGTTTTTT.

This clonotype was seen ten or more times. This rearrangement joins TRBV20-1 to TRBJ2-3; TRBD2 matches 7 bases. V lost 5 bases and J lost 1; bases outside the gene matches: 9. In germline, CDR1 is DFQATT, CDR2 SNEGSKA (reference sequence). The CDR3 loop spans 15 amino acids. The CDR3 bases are TGCAGTGCTCCACGACTAGCTTGGGGCACAGATACGCAGTATTTT. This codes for CSAPRLAWGTDTQYF.

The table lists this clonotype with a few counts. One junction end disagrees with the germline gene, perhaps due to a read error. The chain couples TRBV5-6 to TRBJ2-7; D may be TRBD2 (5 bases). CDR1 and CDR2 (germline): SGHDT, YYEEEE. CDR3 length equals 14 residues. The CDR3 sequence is CASSLVSSRAGVNF. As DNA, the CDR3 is TGTGCCAGCAGCTTGGTTTCTAGCCGGGCGGGTGTGAACTTC.

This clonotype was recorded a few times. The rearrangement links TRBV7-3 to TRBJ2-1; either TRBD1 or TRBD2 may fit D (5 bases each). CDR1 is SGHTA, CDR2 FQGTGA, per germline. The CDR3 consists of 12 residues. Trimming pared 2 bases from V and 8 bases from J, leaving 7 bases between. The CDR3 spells CASSLGGHEQFF. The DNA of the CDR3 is TGTGCCAGCAGCTTAGGGGGACATGAGCAGTTCTTC. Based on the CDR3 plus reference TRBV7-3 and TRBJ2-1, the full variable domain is GAGVSQTPSNKVTEKGKYVELRCDPISGHTALYWYRQSLGQGPEFLIYFQGTGAADDSGLPNDRFFAVRPEGSVSTLKIQRTERGDSAVYLCASSLGGHEQFFGPGTRLTVL.

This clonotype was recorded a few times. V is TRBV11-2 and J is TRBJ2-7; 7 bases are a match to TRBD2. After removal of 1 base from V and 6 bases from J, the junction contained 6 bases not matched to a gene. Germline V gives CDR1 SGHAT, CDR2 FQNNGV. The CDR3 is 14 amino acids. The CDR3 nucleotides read TGTGCCAGCAGCTTAGGTGGCGGGGGACGCGAGCAGTACTTC. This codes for CASSLGGGGREQYF.

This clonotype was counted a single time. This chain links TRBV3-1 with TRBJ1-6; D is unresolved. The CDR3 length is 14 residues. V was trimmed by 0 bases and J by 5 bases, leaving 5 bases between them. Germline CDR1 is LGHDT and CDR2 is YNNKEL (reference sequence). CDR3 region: CASSQERNNSPLHF. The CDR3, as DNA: TGTGCCAGCAGCCAAGAACGGAATAATTCACCCCTCCACTTT.

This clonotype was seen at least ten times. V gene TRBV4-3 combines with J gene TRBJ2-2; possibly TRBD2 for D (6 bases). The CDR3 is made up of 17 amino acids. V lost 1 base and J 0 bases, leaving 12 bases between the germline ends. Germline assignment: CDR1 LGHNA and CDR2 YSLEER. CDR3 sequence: CASSQGFLASNTGELFF. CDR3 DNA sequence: TGCGCCAGCAGCCAAGGGTTTCTAGCGTCGAACACCGGGGAGCTGTTTTTT.

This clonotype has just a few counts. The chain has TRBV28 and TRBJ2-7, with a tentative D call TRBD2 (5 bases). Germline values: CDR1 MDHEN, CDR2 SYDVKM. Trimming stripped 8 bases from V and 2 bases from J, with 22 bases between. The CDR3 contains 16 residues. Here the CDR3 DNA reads TGTGCCAGCGGATGGACGGAGGAGGTCAACCCCTACGAGCAGTACTTC. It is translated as CASGWTEEVNPYEQYF.

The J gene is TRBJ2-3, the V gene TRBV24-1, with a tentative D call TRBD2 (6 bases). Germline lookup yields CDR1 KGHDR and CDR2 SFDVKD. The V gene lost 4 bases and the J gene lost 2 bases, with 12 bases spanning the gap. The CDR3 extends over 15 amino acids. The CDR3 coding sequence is TGTGCCACCAGTGAGTTCGGGGGAGTCACAGATACGCAGTATTTT. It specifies CATSEFGGVTDTQYF.

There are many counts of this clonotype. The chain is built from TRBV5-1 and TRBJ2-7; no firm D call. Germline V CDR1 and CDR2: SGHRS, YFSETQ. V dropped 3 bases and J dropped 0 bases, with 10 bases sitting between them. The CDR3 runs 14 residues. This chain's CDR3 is CASSSGTGSYEQYF. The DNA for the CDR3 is TGCGCCAGCAGCTCCGGAACGGGCTCCTACGAGCAGTACTTC.

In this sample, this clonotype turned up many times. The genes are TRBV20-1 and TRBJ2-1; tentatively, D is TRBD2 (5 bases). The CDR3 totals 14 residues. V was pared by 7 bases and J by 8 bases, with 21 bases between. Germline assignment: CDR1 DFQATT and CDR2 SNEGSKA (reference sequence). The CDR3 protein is CSVPAERLVDEQFF. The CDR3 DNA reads TGCAGTGTTCCCGCCGAGCGGCTGGTGGATGAGCAGTTCTTC.

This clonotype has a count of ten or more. CDR3 bases: TGTGCCAGCAGTCTTCGGACAGGGTTCTATGGCTACACCTTC. It encodes CASSLRTGFYGYTF. The chain employs TRBV6-6 and TRBJ1-2; 8 positions agree with TRBD1. This CDR3 has 14 residues. J was trimmed by 4 bases and V by 5 bases; bases with no gene match: 6. Germline V gene data show CDR1 as MNHNY and CDR2 as SVGAGI (reference sequence).

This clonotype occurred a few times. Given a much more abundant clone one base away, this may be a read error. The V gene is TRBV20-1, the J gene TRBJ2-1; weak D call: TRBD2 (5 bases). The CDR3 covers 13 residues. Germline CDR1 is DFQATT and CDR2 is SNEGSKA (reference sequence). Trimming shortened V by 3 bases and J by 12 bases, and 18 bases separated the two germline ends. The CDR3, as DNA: TGCAGTGCTAGTCCGCTTCTGGCGGGTGGGCAGTTCTTC. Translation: CSASPLLAGGQFF.

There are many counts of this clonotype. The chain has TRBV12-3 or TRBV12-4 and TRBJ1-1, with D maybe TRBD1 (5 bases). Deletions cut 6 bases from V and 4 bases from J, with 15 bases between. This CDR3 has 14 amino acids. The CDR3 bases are TGTGCCAGCAGGGGGCTAGGGCTTGGCACTGAAGCTTTCTTT. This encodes CASRGLGLGTEAFF.

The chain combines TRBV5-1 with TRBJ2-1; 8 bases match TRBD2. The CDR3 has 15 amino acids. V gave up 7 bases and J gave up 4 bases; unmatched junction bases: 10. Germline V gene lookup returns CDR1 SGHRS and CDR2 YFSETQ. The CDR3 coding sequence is TGCGCCAGCGATCCCAGCGGGAGATTTTACAATGAGCAGTTCTTC. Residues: CASDPSGRFYNEQFF.

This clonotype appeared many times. CDR3 coding DNA: TGTGCCAGCAGTATAACTAGCGGGAGTTACGAGCAGTACTTC. It specifies CASSITSGSYEQYF. The genes are TRBV27 and TRBJ2-7; TRBD2 matches at 11 bases. Trimming cost V 5 bases and J 4 bases; bases outside gene matches: 4. The length of the CDR3 is 14 residues. The germline V gene encodes CDR1 MNHEY and CDR2 SMNVEV (reference sequence).

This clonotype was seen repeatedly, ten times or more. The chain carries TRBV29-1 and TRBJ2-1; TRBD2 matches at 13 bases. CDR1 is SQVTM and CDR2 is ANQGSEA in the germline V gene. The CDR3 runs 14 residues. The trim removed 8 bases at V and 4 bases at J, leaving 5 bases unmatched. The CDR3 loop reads CSKLAGGGYNEQFF. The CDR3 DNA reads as TGCAGCAAACTAGCGGGAGGGGGTTACAATGAGCAGTTCTTC.

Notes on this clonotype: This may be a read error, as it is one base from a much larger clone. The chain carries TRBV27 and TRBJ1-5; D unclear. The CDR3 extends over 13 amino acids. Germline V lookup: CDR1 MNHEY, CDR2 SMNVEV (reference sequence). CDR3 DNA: TGTGCCAGCAGTTATCAAGGCAATCGGCCCCAGCATTTT. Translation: CASSYQGNRPQHF.

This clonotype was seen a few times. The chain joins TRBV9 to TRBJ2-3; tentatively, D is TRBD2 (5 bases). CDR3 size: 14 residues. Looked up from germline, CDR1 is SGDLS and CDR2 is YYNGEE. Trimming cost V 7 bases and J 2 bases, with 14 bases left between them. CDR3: CASQDLNHTDTQYF. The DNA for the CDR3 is TGTGCCAGCCAGGACTTGAACCACACAGATACGCAGTATTTT. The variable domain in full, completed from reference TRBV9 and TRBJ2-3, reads DSGVTQTPKHLITATGQRVTLRCSPRSGDLSVYWYQQSLDQGLQFLIQYYNGEERAKGNILERFSAQQFPDLHSELNLSSLELGDSALYFCASQDLNHTDTQYFGPGTRLTVL.

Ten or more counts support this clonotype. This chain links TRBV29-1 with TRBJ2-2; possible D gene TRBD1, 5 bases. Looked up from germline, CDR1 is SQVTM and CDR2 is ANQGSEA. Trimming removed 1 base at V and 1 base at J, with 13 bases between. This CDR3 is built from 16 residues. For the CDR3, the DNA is TGCAGCGTTGAAGGGGGCGAGTTTTTGAACACCGGGGAGCTGTTTTTT. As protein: CSVEGGEFLNTGELFF.

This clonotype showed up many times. CDR3 nucleotide sequence: TGTGCCGTAAACTTGCGGGGGGGCTTTTTGAACACTGAAGCTTTCTTT. Amino acid sequence: CAVNLRGGFLNTEAFF. J is TRBJ1-1 and V is TRBV7-9, with a weak D call TRBD1 (6 bases). Between the trimmed V and J ends, which lost 11 bases and 0 bases, there was a span of 22 bases. The CDR3 extends over 16 amino acids. Germline loops: CDR1 SEHNR, CDR2 FQNEAQ (reference sequence).

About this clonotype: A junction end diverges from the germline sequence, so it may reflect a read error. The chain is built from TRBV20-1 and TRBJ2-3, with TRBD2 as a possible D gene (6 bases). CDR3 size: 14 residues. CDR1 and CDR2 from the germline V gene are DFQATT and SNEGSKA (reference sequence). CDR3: CGATQRGNPDTQYF. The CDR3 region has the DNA TGCGGTGCCACACAACGGGGGAACCCGGATACGCAGTATTTT.

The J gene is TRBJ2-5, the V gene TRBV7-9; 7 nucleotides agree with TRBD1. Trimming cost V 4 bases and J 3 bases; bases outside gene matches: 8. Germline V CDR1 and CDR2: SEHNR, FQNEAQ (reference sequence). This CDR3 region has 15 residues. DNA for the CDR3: TGTGCCAGCAGCTCGGAACCCGGGACAGAAGAGACCCAGTACTTC. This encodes CASSSEPGTEETQYF.

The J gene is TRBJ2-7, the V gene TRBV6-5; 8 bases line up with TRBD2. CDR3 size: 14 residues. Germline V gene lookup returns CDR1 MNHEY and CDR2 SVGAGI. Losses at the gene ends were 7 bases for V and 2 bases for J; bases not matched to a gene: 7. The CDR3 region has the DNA TGTGCCAGCAATGCGGGGGGAGAGACCTACGAGCAGTACTTC. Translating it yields CASNAGGETYEQYF.

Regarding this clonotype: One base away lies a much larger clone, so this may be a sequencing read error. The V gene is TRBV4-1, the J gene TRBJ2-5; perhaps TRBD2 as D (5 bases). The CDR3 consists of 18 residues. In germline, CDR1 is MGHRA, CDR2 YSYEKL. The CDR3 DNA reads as TGCGCCAGCAGCCAAGAGAGGTTCATCAGCGGAAGCCAAGAGACCCAGCACTTC. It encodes CASSQERFISGSQETQHF.

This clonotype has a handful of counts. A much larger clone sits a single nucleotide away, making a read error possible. CDR3: CAGSEAGRGGGDTQYF. The CDR3 DNA reads as TGTGCCGGCAGTGAAGCGGGCAGGGGAGGGGGGGATACGCAGTATTTT. The chain combines TRBV6-1 with TRBJ2-3, with D possibly matching TRBD2 (7 bases). The germline gives CDR1 MNHNS, CDR2 SASEGT. The CDR3 has 16 residues.

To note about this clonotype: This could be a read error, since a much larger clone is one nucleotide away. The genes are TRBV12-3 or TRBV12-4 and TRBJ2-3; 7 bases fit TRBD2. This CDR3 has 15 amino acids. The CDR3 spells CASSFVAGVADTRYF. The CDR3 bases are TGTGCCAGCAGTTTTGTGGCGGGAGTGGCCGATACGCGGTATTTT.

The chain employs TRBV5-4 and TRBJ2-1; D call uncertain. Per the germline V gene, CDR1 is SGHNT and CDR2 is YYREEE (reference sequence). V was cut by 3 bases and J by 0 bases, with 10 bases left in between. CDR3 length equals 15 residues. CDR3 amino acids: CASSSEFGSYNEQFF. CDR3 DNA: TGTGCCAGCAGCTCCGAATTCGGCTCCTACAATGAGCAGTTCTTC.